Sequencing of this T cell receptor beta chain was carried out in a study of blood T cell repertoires in COVID-19. Study in general: Sites in the United States, Italy and Spain provided acute and convalescent COVID-19 samples. In each case, the material was cDNA or gDNA derived from T cells, B-cell-depleted T cells, or PBMCs.

Authors' analysis steps: It was from reference gene primer amplification that nucleated cell counts were estimated. The assay was immunoSEQ multiplex PCR, and TCRdb's table has in-frame clones only and misses some. V and J calls and clone size are those listed in that table; D and trimming were worked out from the DNA. The sample has about 160,000 clones; approximately 84% are singletons. The receptor was isolated from a woman older than 75 with acute or convalescent COVID-19. Sequenced: peripheral blood.

The CDR3 coding sequence is TGTGCCACCAGCAGTGGACAGGGGGACAATGAGCAGTTCTTC. Translating gives CATSSGQGDNEQFF. The chain recombines TRBV15 with TRBJ2-1, with TRBD1 identical over 10 bases. CDR1 LNHNV and CDR2 YYDKDF come from the germline V gene (reference sequence). This CDR3 region has 14 residues. V gave up 3 bases and J gave up 5 bases; unmatched junction bases: 1.